The clone carrying this T cell receptor beta chain occurred a few times. The target antigen is unknown. V dropped 4 bases and J dropped 2; count of bases not matched to a gene: 12. Germline V gene sequence: CDR1 SEHNR, CDR2 FQNEAQ (reference sequence). CDR3 length equals 17 residues. Using its own MiXCR run on the 5' RACE reads, TCRdb lists one record per CDR3 protein. The sample includes about 220,000 distinct CDR3 sequences, approximately 16% seen only once; the top ten take approximately 46%. This sample was taken from a study of CD8 T cells in ankylosing spondylitis. Study-level findings and limits: What appeared characteristic of ankylosing spondylitis blood was a TCR beta motif of about eight highly homologous variants.

Material for sequencing was blood, either unsorted or a sorted T cell fraction (not recorded which). The receptor's source is a male donor with ankylosing spondylitis. This sequence joins TRBV7-9 and TRBJ2-5, with TRBD2 matching 8 bases. CDR3 nucleotide sequence: TGTGCCAGCAGCTCACCCGACGGGGGGGACTATCAAGAGACCCAGTACTTC. Residues: CASSSPDGGDYQETQYF.